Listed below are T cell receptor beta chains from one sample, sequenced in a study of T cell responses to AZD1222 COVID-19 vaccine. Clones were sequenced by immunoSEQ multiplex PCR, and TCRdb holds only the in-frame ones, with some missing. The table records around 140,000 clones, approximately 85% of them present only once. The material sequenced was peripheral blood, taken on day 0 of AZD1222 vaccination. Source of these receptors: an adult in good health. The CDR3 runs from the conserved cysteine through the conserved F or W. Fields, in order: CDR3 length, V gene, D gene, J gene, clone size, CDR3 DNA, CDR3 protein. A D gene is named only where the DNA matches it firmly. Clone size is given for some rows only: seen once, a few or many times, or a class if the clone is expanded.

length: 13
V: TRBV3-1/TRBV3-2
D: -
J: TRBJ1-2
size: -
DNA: TGTGCCAGCAGCCCTGGCCATCCCTATGGCTACACCTTC
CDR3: CASSPGHPYGYTF

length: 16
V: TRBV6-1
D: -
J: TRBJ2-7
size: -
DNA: TGTGCCAGCAGTGAAGCCTCAGGGGGCGGGAGAGGCGAGCAGTACTTC
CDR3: CASSEASGGGRGEQYF

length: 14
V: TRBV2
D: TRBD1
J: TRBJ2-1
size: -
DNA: TGTGCCAGCAGACAGGGGAGCGACTACAATGAGCAGTTCTTC
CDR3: CASRQGSDYNEQFF

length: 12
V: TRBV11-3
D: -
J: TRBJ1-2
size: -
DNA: TGTGCCAGCAGCTTAGACGGATATGGCTACACCTTC
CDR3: CASSLDGYGYTF

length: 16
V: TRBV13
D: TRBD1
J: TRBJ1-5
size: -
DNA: TGTGCCAGCAGCTTAGGACAGGGGCGCGTGGATCAGCCCCAGCATTTT
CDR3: CASSLGQGRVDQPQHF

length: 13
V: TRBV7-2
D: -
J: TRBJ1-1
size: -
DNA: TGTGCCAGCGGGTCTATCGGGAACACTGAAGCTTTCTTT
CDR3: CASGSIGNTEAFF

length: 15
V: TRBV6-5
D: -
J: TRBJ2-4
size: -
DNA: TGTGCCAGCAGTTACCGGGACAACTCCGTCGACATTCAGTACTTC
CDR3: CASSYRDNSVDIQYF

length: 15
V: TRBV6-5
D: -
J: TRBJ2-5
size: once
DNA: TGTGCCAGCAGCAGACACAGGGAGGTCGAGGAGACCCAGTACTTC
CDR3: CASSRHREVEETQYF

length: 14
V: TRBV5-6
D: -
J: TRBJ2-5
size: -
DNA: TGTGCCAGCAGGATTGCAGGGGAGCAAGAGACCCAGTACTTC
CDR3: CASRIAGEQETQYF

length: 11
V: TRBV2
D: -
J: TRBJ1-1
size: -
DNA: TGTGCCAGCAGTACCCACACTGAAGCTTTCTTT
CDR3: CASSTHTEAFF

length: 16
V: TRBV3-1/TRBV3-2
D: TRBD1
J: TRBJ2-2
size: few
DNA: TGTGCCAGCAGCCATTGGACAGGGGGCGATACCGGGGAGCTGTTTTTT
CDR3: CASSHWTGGDTGELFF

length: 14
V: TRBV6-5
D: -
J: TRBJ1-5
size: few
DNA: TGTGCCAGCAACGAAAGGGGCCCCAATCAGCCCCAGCATTTT
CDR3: CASNERGPNQPQHF

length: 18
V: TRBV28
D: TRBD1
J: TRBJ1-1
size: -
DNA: TGTGCCAGCAGTTTTTCGAGCGGGACAGGGGACCCGAACACTGAAGCTTTCTTT
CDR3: CASSFSSGTGDPNTEAFF

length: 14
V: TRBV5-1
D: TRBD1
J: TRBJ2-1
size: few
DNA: TGCGCCAGCAGGTTCACGACAGGGACCAATGAGCAGTTCTTC
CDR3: CASRFTTGTNEQFF